One sample yielded the 18 T cell receptor beta chains listed below, sequenced in a study of graft-versus-host responses after intestinal transplantation. These receptors lack a known antigen. TCRdb's copy holds only in-frame clones and misses some; the assay was immunoSEQ multiplex PCR. In the table there are approximately 39,000 clones, roughly 95% of which are singletons. Specimen: unstimulated CD4+ T cells sorted from spleen or lymph node cells, collected before transplant. The receptors come from a human donor who was the organ donor for an intestinal transplant.

This clone occurred once. V usage is TRBV7-9 and J usage is TRBJ2-3; D possibly matches TRBD1 or TRBD2 (5 bases each). The germline gives CDR1 SEHNR, CDR2 FQNEAQ (reference sequence). V was shortened by 0 bases and J by 4 bases, with 5 bases between the two germline ends. This CDR3 has 13 amino acids. The DNA for the CDR3 is TGTGCCAGCAGCTTAGCGGGGGCAGATACGCAGTATTTT. Translating it yields CASSLAGADTQYF. Combining the CDR3 with reference TRBV7-9 and TRBJ2-3 gives the whole variable domain DTGVSQNPRHKITKRGQNVTFRCDPISEHNRLYWYRQTLGQGPEFLTYFQNEAQLEKSRLLSDRFSAERPKGSFSTLEIQRTEQGDSAMYLCASSLAGADTQYFGPGTRLTVL.

The gene calls are TRBV7-6 and TRBJ2-1; D is unclear. Germline CDR1 is SGHVS and CDR2 is FNYEAQ. The CDR3 has 12 amino acids. Between the trimmed V and J ends, which lost 2 bases and 7 bases, there was a span of 6 bases. CDR3 sequence reads: CASSLYQNEQFF. The CDR3 nucleotides read TGTGCCAGCAGCTTATATCAAAATGAGCAGTTCTTC.

This sequence joins TRBV11-3 and TRBJ2-1; D is uncertain. Per germline, CDR1 SGHNT and CDR2 YENEEA. Trimming shortened V by 1 base and J by 9 bases, and 4 bases separated the two germline ends. This CDR3 region has 11 residues. The CDR3 DNA is TGTGCCAGCAGCTTAGGTGGTGAGCAGTTCTTC. Translated, it gives CASSLGGEQFF.

The rearrangement joins TRBV2 to TRBJ2-1; D gene ambiguous. CDR1 and CDR2 from the germline V gene are SNHLY and FYNNEI. V lost 4 bases and J 4 bases, leaving 8 bases between the germline ends. The CDR3 runs 13 residues. CDR3 coding DNA: TGTGCCAGCAGTGCAAGCCTTTACAATGAGCAGTTCTTC. It codes for CASSASLYNEQFF.

In this sample, this clone turned up once. The chain recombines TRBV7-9 with TRBJ1-6; D gene uncertain. The CDR3 length is 15 residues. Germline V CDR1 and CDR2: SEHNR, FQNEAQ (reference sequence). The ends were cut back, 5 bases at V and 0 bases at J, with 8 bases in the middle. CDR3 amino acids: CASSPLGSYNSPLHF. DNA for the CDR3: TGTGCCAGCAGCCCTCTTGGCTCCTATAATTCACCCCTCCACTTT. Based on the CDR3 plus reference TRBV7-9 and TRBJ1-6, the full variable domain is DTGVSQNPRHKITKRGQNVTFRCDPISEHNRLYWYRQTLGQGPEFLTYFQNEAQLEKSRLLSDRFSAERPKGSFSTLEIQRTEQGDSAMYLCASSPLGSYNSPLHFGNGTRLTVT.

DNA of the CDR3: TGTGCCAGCAGCCGAGGAGGGTCAGGGCAACTAGCTAACTATGGCTACACCTTC. This codes for CASSRGGSGQLANYGYTF. The V and J genes are TRBV7-9 and TRBJ1-2, with D perhaps matching TRBD1 (5 bases). Per the germline V gene, CDR1 is SEHNR and CDR2 is FQNEAQ (reference sequence). Trimming removed 5 bases at V and 0 bases at J, with 22 bases between. The CDR3 spans 18 residues.

V usage is TRBV5-1 and J usage is TRBJ2-1; 15 bases line up with TRBD2. The trim removed 1 base at V and 7 bases at J, leaving 3 bases unmatched. This CDR3 is built from 16 residues. Germline-derived CDR1 and CDR2 are SGHRS and YFSETQ. The chain's CDR3 is CASSLRTSGGANEQFF. CDR3 sequence (DNA): TGCGCCAGCAGCTTGAGGACTAGCGGGGGGGCGAATGAGCAGTTCTTC.

The genes are TRBV5-4 and TRBJ2-5; no firm D call. Trimming took 1 base from V and 2 from J, leaving 9 bases between them. From germline, CDR1 is SGHNT and CDR2 YYREEE (reference sequence). This CDR3 is 14 amino acids long. The CDR3 region is CASSLRAQQETQYF. The DNA of the CDR3 is TGTGCCAGCAGCTTGCGGGCGCAACAAGAGACCCAGTACTTC.

The chain combines TRBV11-3 with TRBJ2-7; D possibly matches TRBD1 or TRBD2 (5 bases each). Trimming stripped 4 bases from V and 4 bases from J, with 14 bases between. Germline CDR1 and CDR2: SGHNT and YENEEA. The CDR3 runs to 14 residues. In DNA, the CDR3 is TGTGCCAGCAGCTCATGGGACCGACCTTACGAGCAGTACTTC. This sequence encodes CASSSWDRPYEQYF.

The chain employs TRBV6-5 and TRBJ1-5; D perhaps matches TRBD1 (6 bases). The V end lost 4 bases, the J end lost 2 bases, and 9 bases lay between the germline ends. CDR1 is MNHEY, CDR2 SVGAGI, per germline. The CDR3 length is 14 residues. The CDR3: CASSSRGGNQPQHF. Written as DNA, the CDR3 is TGTGCCAGCAGTTCCAGGGGAGGCAATCAGCCCCAGCATTTT.

This clone was counted a single time. The CDR3 loop reads CASSFHRGSLGYTF. The CDR3 DNA is TGTGCCAGCAGCTTTCATAGAGGGAGTTTAGGCTACACCTTC. This chain connects TRBV5-6 to TRBJ1-2; D uncertain. CDR1 and CDR2 (germline): SGHDT, YYEEEE. The CDR3 is 14 residues long. The V end was cut by 2 bases, the J end by 8 bases, with 16 bases between.

This clone was detected once. This chain connects TRBV7-2 to TRBJ1-5; D gene ambiguous. This CDR3 is built from 17 residues. Trimming cost V 0 bases and J 0 bases, with 12 bases left between them. CDR1 is SGHTA, CDR2 FQGNSA, per germline. CDR3 sequence (DNA): TGTGCCAGCAGCTTAGCTCGAACGAGATATAGCAATCAGCCCCAGCATTTT. Translated: CASSLARTRYSNQPQHF.

The chain combines TRBV5-1 with TRBJ2-3; D is perhaps TRBD1 (6 bases). Germline assignment: CDR1 SGHRS and CDR2 YFSETQ. V was clipped by 2 bases and J by 0 bases, with 10 bases between them. The CDR3 consists of 15 residues. The CDR3 is CASSFDRRSTDTQYF. As DNA, the CDR3 is TGCGCCAGCAGCTTCGACAGGCGAAGCACAGATACGCAGTATTTT.

V and J are TRBV15 and TRBJ1-2, with a weak D call TRBD1 (5 bases). The CDR3 contains 14 residues. CDR1 and CDR2 (germline): LNHNV, YYDKDF (reference sequence). V lost 1 base and J lost 1, with 7 bases in between. CDR3 region: CATSRVDSNYGYTF. DNA for the CDR3: TGTGCCACCAGCAGAGTTGACAGTAACTATGGCTACACCTTC.

This chain joins TRBV5-1 and TRBJ2-5; TRBD1 might be the D (6 bases). Germline V gives CDR1 SGHRS, CDR2 YFSETQ. V was trimmed by 4 bases and J by 5 bases, leaving 12 bases between them. The CDR3 is made up of 13 amino acids. CDR3 residues: CASSEQGSETQYF. The CDR3 coding sequence is TGCGCCAGCAGCGAACAGGGATCCGAGACCCAGTACTTC.

The rearrangement links TRBV19 to TRBJ2-3; possible D gene TRBD1, 6 bases. The length of the CDR3 is 16 residues. Germline lookup yields CDR1 LNHDA and CDR2 SQIVND (reference sequence). V lost 5 bases and J 0 bases, leaving 15 bases between the germline ends. The CDR3 protein is CASSADRITSTDTQYF. The CDR3 bases are TGTGCCAGTAGTGCCGACAGGATAACTAGCACAGATACGCAGTATTTT.

The chain joins TRBV6-1 to TRBJ1-1; D not certain. The germline V and J ends were trimmed by 6 bases and 2 bases, with 13 bases remaining between them. Germline V gene sequence: CDR1 MNHNS, CDR2 SASEGT. This CDR3 has 14 amino acids. CDR3 region: CASRRTLNNTEAFF. CDR3 DNA: TGTGCCAGCAGGAGAACCTTAAATAACACTGAAGCTTTCTTT.

This clone showed up just a few times. The chain joins TRBV10-3 to TRBJ2-1; D assignment may be TRBD1 or TRBD2 (5 bases each). Germline V gene sequence: CDR1 ENHRY, CDR2 SYGVKD. There are 12 residues in the CDR3. Trimming removed 3 bases from V and 7 bases from J, with 7 bases in between. CDR3 sequence (DNA): TGTGCCATCAGTGATGGGGGAAATGAGCAGTTCTTC. As protein: CAISDGGNEQFF.